The 23 T cell receptor beta chains given below trace back to one sample, sequenced in a study of lymphopenia after photon versus proton radiotherapy. Measured with immunoSEQ multiplex PCR; TCRdb has only the in-frame clones, and not every one. The data contain tens of thousands of clones, approximately 91% of them singletons. The sequencing used peripheral blood, collected from a patient treated with photon-based radiotherapy. The receptor set was obtained from a woman in her 70s with pancreatic cancer.

V and J are TRBV7-9 and TRBJ2-7, with 13 bases aligning to TRBD2. The junction had 2 bases not matched to a gene; V was cut back by 2 bases and J by 4 bases. Germline CDR1 and CDR2: SEHNR and FQNEAQ (reference sequence). The CDR3 covers 15 residues. The CDR3, as DNA: TGTGCCAGCAGCTTAACTAGCGGGAGGGTATACGAGCAGTACTTC. Encoded protein: CASSLTSGRVYEQYF.

The chain couples TRBV7-9 to TRBJ2-7; D possibly matches TRBD1 or TRBD2 (5 bases each). The CDR3 has 16 amino acids. Per the germline V gene, CDR1 is SEHNR and CDR2 is FQNEAQ (reference sequence). The V gene lost 0 bases and the J gene lost 6 bases, with 18 bases spanning the gap. The CDR3 region is CASSLADGTLYGEQYF. DNA for the CDR3: TGTGCCAGCAGCTTAGCAGACGGGACCCTCTACGGCGAGCAGTACTTC.

This rearrangement joins TRBV7-9 to TRBJ1-2; D is undetermined. The germline V and J ends were trimmed by 1 base and 2 bases, with 17 bases remaining between them. Looked up from germline, CDR1 is SEHNR and CDR2 is FQNEAQ (reference sequence). There are 17 residues in the CDR3. The CDR3 DNA sequence: TGTGCCAGCAGCTTAGACCGAACAGATCCCCCGAACTATGGCTACACCTTC. It codes for CASSLDRTDPPNYGYTF. Full variable domain (remainder filled in from reference TRBV7-9 and TRBJ1-2): DTGVSQNPRHKITKRGQNVTFRCDPISEHNRLYWYRQTLGQGPEFLTYFQNEAQLEKSRLLSDRFSAERPKGSFSTLEIQRTEQGDSAMYLCASSLDRTDPPNYGYTFGSGTRLTVV.

The gene calls are TRBV25-1 and TRBJ2-1; the D is unclear. In germline, CDR1 is MGHDK, CDR2 SYGVNS. The CDR3 totals 11 residues. Between the trimmed V and J ends, which lost 6 bases and 7 bases, there was a span of 7 bases. CDR3 nucleotide sequence: TGTGCCAGCAGCCCACTGAATGAGCAGTTCTTC. It yields the protein CASSPLNEQFF.

The V gene is TRBV7-9, the J gene TRBJ2-5, with 8 bases fitting TRBD2. CDR1 and CDR2 (germline): SEHNR, FQNEAQ (reference sequence). The V and J ends lost 5 bases and 5 bases, in that order; junction bases with no gene match: 13. The CDR3 is made up of 16 amino acids. The CDR3 coding sequence is TGTGCCAGCAGCCCCCCCCTCAGGACTAGCCGGGAGACCCAGTACTTC. It codes for CASSPPLRTSRETQYF.

A few counts support this clone. The V gene is TRBV19, the J gene TRBJ2-7; the D is unclear. Trimming removed 4 bases at V and 10 bases at J, with 11 bases between. Germline assignment: CDR1 LNHDA and CDR2 SQIVND (reference sequence). The CDR3 is 11 residues long. CDR3 DNA: TGTGCCAGTAGTAGTAGTAGCTTCCAGTACTTC. It encodes CASSSSSFQYF.

This chain connects TRBV4-1 to TRBJ2-4, with 9 bases that match TRBD2. Trimming at V came to 4 bases and at J to 2 bases, leaving 6 bases not matched to a gene. Germline CDR1 and CDR2: MGHRA and YSYEKL. The CDR3 has 16 amino acids. In DNA form, the CDR3 reads TGCGCCAGCAGCCGACCGACTAGCGGTACCAAAAACATTCAGTACTTC. Its protein product is CASSRPTSGTKNIQYF.

The rearrangement uses TRBV5-5 and TRBJ2-7, with D unclear. The CDR3 runs to 13 residues. The V gene's germline CDR1 is SGHKS and CDR2 YYEKEE (reference sequence). The V and J ends lost 2 bases and 4 bases respectively, with 10 bases between them. This CDR3 is CASSFSFGYEQYF. Written as DNA, the CDR3 is TGTGCCAGCAGCTTTTCATTTGGATACGAGCAGTACTTC.

This clone has only one observation. This sequence joins TRBV9 and TRBJ2-3; D remains unclear. The CDR3 runs 16 residues. V lost 2 bases and J 2 bases, leaving 15 bases between the germline ends. Germline values: CDR1 SGDLS, CDR2 YYNGEE. The CDR3 DNA is TGTGCCAGCAGCGTGGGCCTCCAAGCCAACACAGATACGCAGTATTTT. Translated, it gives CASSVGLQANTDTQYF.

The rearrangement uses TRBV19 and TRBJ1-1; D call uncertain. V was pared by 2 bases and J by 1 base, with 5 bases between. The CDR3 loop spans 13 amino acids. Per germline, CDR1 LNHDA and CDR2 SQIVND (reference sequence). Written as DNA, the CDR3 is TGTGCCAGTAGTATATATGGGAACACTGAAGCTTTCTTT. Protein product: CASSIYGNTEAFF.

J is TRBJ2-5 and V is TRBV25-1; TRBD1 matches at 8 bases. CDR3 length equals 16 residues. J was trimmed by 2 bases and V by 4 bases; bases with no gene match: 9. In germline, CDR1 is MGHDK, CDR2 SYGVNS. The CDR3 DNA is TGTGCCAGCAGTGCCTTACAGGGGGACCCTCAAGAGACCCAGTACTTC. Its protein is CASSALQGDPQETQYF.

The CDR3 reads CSVGGPGELFF. As DNA, the CDR3 is TGCAGCGTCGGTGGCCCCGGGGAGCTGTTTTTT. J is TRBJ2-2 and V is TRBV29-1; D unresolved. CDR1 and CDR2 (germline): SQVTM, ANQGSEA. V was clipped by 6 bases and J by 6 bases, with 8 bases between them. The CDR3 sequence is 11 residues long.

V gene TRBV9 combines with J gene TRBJ2-3; a possible D gene is TRBD2 (5 bases). The CDR3 runs 15 residues. V lost 0 bases and J lost 2, with 10 bases in between. CDR1 and CDR2 (germline): SGDLS, YYNGEE. The CDR3 DNA follows: TGTGCCAGCAGCGTAGAAAGGCGGGCCACAGATACGCAGTATTTT. Protein sequence: CASSVERRATDTQYF.

The chain links TRBV2 to TRBJ2-3, with 13 bases fitting TRBD2. The CDR3 length is 15 residues. Germline CDR1 and CDR2: SNHLY and FYNNEI. J lost 6 bases, V lost 6 bases, and 6 bases had no gene match. The CDR3 DNA reads TGTGCCAGCAGCCCCACTAGCGGGAGGGGCGATACGCAGTATTTT. Protein sequence: CASSPTSGRGDTQYF.

The V and J genes are TRBV30 and TRBJ2-5, with a possible D match to TRBD2 (6 bases). The CDR3 spans 13 residues. Trimming cost V 7 bases and J 2 bases, with 14 bases left between them. Germline V gene sequence: CDR1 GTSNPN, CDR2 SVGIG (reference sequence). CDR3 nucleotides: TGTGCCTCATTCAGAGGGAGGCAAGAGACCCAGTACTTC. This codes for CASFRGRQETQYF. The variable domain in full, with the rest retrieved from reference TRBV30 and TRBJ2-5, is SQTIHQWPATLVQPVGSPLSLECTVEGTSNPNLYWYRQAAGRGLQLLFYSVGIGQISSEVPQNLSASRPQDRQFILSSKKLLLSDSGFYLCASFRGRQETQYFGPGTRLLVL.

For this clone: This sample also contains other DNA sequences that code for the same CDR3. V is TRBV19 and J is TRBJ2-7; a possible D gene is TRBD1 (5 bases). V shed 4 bases and J shed 0 bases, with 7 bases lying between them. Germline CDR1 is LNHDA and CDR2 is SQIVND (reference sequence). This CDR3 has 13 residues. CDR3 residues: CASSTQGSYEQYF. The CDR3, as DNA: TGTGCCAGTAGTACCCAGGGCTCCTACGAGCAGTACTTC. Drawing the rest from reference TRBV19 and TRBJ2-7, the complete variable domain is DGGITQSPKYLFRKEGQNVTLSCEQNLNHDAMYWYRQDPGQGLRLIYYSQIVNDFQKGDIAEGYSVSREKKESFPLTVTSAQKNPTAFYLCASSTQGSYEQYFGPGTRLTVT.

This clone was seen a single time. This chain joins TRBV9 and TRBJ2-3; 12 nucleotides match TRBD2. Per the germline V gene, CDR1 is SGDLS and CDR2 is YYNGEE. V lost 4 bases to trimming and J lost 4 bases; unmatched junction nucleotides: 7. The CDR3 covers 16 residues. For the CDR3, the DNA is TGTGCCAGCAGCACCGGGACTAGCGGGTTAGCAGATACGCAGTATTTT. It encodes CASSTGTSGLADTQYF.

This chain uses TRBV6-5 with TRBJ2-7; D is ambiguous. V lost 6 bases and J lost 3, with 6 bases in between. CDR1 is MNHEY, CDR2 SVGAGI, per germline. The CDR3 is 11 amino acids. CDR3 protein: CASRDLYEQYF. The CDR3 DNA is TGTGCCAGCAGGGATCTCTACGAGCAGTACTTC.

The DNA of the CDR3 is TGTGCCAGCAGTCCAAGGGGACAGGGGAACACTGAAGCTTTCTTT. The encoded protein is CASSPRGQGNTEAFF. This sequence joins TRBV28 and TRBJ1-1, with TRBD1 matching 9 bases. V lost 5 bases and J lost 1; bases outside the gene matches: 5. Germline lookup yields CDR1 MDHEN and CDR2 SYDVKM. This CDR3 is 15 amino acids long.

This clone came up once. The J gene is TRBJ2-1, the V gene TRBV5-1, with 11 bases lining up with TRBD2. The CDR3 runs 18 residues. V shed 4 bases, J shed 7 bases, and the junction held 16 bases outside the gene matches. CDR1 and CDR2 (germline): SGHRS, YFSETQ. CDR3: CASSLVLAGGPSRNEQFF. The CDR3 DNA follows: TGCGCCAGCAGCCTGGTGTTAGCGGGAGGGCCGAGTCGGAATGAGCAGTTCTTC.

The rearrangement links TRBV5-5 to TRBJ2-7; either TRBD1 or TRBD2 may supply D (5 bases each). Germline CDR1 reads SGHKS; CDR2 reads YYEKEE (reference sequence). The length of the CDR3 is 13 residues. V gave up 7 bases and J gave up 3 bases, with 14 bases separating them. This CDR3 is CASDKVGVYEQYF. The CDR3 coding sequence is TGTGCCAGCGATAAGGTGGGGGTCTACGAGCAGTACTTC.

The rearrangement joins TRBV5-6 to TRBJ2-7; D unresolved. V dropped 4 bases and J dropped 1 base, with 12 bases sitting between them. The CDR3 is 14 amino acids. CDR1 is SGHDT and CDR2 is YYEEEE in the germline V gene. The CDR3 region is CASSLRFSSYEQYF. Written as DNA, the CDR3 is TGTGCCAGCAGCCTGCGGTTTTCATCCTACGAGCAGTACTTC.

This clone is a singleton in its sample. CDR3 sequence: CASRPSGRWYEQYF. The CDR3 nucleotides are TGTGCCAGCAGGCCTAGCGGGAGGTGGTACGAGCAGTACTTC. J is TRBJ2-7 and V is TRBV27, with TRBD2 matching 11 bases. Germline V gene lookup returns CDR1 MNHEY and CDR2 SMNVEV (reference sequence). Unmatched junction bases numbered 5, after V lost 6 bases and J lost 4 bases. This CDR3 comprises 14 residues.